This TCR beta chain came from a study of vaccination and CD4 T cells after COVID-19. Study context: The study enrolled six male and four female convalescents, two of whom were Hispanic. Post-COVID sampling occurred a median about 110 days after diagnosis (range 35 to 161). Study results and caveats: 304 of 307 vaccine-specific clones from convalescent patients were spike mono-reactive.

The treatment denotes: roughly 10-day PBMC culture with coronavirus spike peptide pools or control peptides (ViraFEST assay). ViraFEST used peptide pools to expand antigen-specific T cells before TCR sequencing. Cultured CD4+ T-cell DNA underwent Oncomine TCR Beta short-read sequencing. TCRdb itself ran the PCR reads through MiXCR, one entry per CDR3 protein. The sample shows under 20,000 distinct CDR3 sequences, 60% to 85% of them seen only once. As regards this clonotype: Its matching antigen is unknown.

V lost 4 bases and J lost 7; bases outside the gene matches: 7. The CDR3 is 15 residues long. From germline, CDR1 is MNHEY and CDR2 SVGAGI. This specimen was CD4+ T cells from blood, cultured in vitro, taken after SARS-CoV-2 vaccination. The V and J genes are TRBV6-5 and TRBJ1-6; TRBD1 matches 7 bases. The origin of this receptor is a human donor who received a COVID-19 vaccine. CDR3 bases: TGTGCCAGCAGTTGGGACGGGACAGCGAATTCACCCCTCCACTTT. Encoded protein: CASSWDGTANSPLHF.